Listed here are 2 T cell receptor beta chains from one sample, sequenced in a study of blood T cell repertoires in COVID-19 (dated by TCRdb to about 2020). To prepare the library, the immunoSEQ multiplex PCR assay was applied. This is the immuneACCESS table as TCRdb keeps it, with only in-frame sequences that have V and J called. A part of the clones is gone; compared with another copy, unresolved V genes explain less than half, and the rest is unexplained. The sample contains roughly 250,000 clones, 65% to 90% of them found a single time. The ten largest clonotypes hold about 5.3% of the sample. Sample: peripheral blood. The receptors were gathered from a woman of 80 years or more with active or convalescent COVID-19.

The genes are TRBV10-1 and TRBJ1-5, with 9 bases fitting TRBD1. The V segment lost 3 bases and the J segment 7 bases; nucleotides outside the gene matches: 7. The CDR3 runs 15 residues. The germline CDR1 and CDR2 sequences are WNHNN and SYGVQD (reference sequence). The DNA of the CDR3 is TGCGCCAGCAGTGAAAGAGGACAGGGGATCCAGCCCCAGCATTTT. Amino acids: CASSERGQGIQPQHF.

V gene TRBV19 combines with J gene TRBJ1-5; D remains ambiguous. Germline CDR1 and CDR2: LNHDA and SQIVND (reference sequence). Trimming took 1 base from V and 1 from J, leaving 8 bases between them. The CDR3 is 15 amino acids. The CDR3 nucleotides read TGTGCCAGTAGTATAGCTAGACGGAGCAATCAGCCCCAGCATTTT. Encoded protein: CASSIARRSNQPQHF.